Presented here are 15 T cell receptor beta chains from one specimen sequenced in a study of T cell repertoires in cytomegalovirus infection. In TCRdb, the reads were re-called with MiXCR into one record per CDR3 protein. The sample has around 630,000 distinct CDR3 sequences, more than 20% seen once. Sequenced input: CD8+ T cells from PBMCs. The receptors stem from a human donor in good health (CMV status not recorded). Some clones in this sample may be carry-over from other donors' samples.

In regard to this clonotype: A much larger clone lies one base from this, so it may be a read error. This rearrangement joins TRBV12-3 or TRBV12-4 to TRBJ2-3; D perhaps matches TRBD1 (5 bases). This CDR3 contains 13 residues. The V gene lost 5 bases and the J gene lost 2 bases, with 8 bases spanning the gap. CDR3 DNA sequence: TGTGCCAGCAGTGCGACAGCCACAGATACGCAGTATTTT. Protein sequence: CASSATATDTQYF.

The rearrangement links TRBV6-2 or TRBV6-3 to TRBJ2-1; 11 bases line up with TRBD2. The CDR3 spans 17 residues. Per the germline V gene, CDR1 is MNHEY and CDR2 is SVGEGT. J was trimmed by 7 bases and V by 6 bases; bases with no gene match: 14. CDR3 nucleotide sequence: TGTGCCAGCAGAGCGCTAGCGGGAGGTAATTTGGGTAATGAGCAGTTCTTC. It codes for CASRALAGGNLGNEQFF.

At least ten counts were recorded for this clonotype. The chain's CDR3 is CASTREQGLLWEQFF. The CDR3 region has the DNA TGTGCCAGCACCCGAGAACAGGGCCTCCTTTGGGAGCAGTTCTTC. The chain links TRBV7-2 to TRBJ2-1, with a weak D call TRBD1 (6 bases). From germline, CDR1 is SGHTA and CDR2 FQGNSA. V was pared by 7 bases and J by 10 bases, with 23 bases between. The CDR3 extends over 15 amino acids.

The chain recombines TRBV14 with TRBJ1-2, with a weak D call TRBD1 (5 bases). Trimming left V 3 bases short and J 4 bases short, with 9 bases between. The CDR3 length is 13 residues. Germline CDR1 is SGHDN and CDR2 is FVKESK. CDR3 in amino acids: CASSQGTPYGYTF. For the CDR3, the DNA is TGTGCCAGCAGCCAGGGGACTCCCTATGGCTACACCTTC.

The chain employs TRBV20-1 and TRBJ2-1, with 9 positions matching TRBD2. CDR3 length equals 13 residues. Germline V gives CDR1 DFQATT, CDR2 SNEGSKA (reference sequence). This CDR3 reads CRLSGGRYNEQFF. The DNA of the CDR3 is TGCAGGCTCAGCGGGGGGCGCTACAATGAGCAGTTCTTC.

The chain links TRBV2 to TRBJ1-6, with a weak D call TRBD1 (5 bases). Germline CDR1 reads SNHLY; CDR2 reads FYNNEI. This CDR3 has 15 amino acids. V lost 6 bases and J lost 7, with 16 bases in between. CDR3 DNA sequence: TGTGCCAGCAGCGTTAAGGGTAGGGGAAATTCACCCCTCCACTTT. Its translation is CASSVKGRGNSPLHF.

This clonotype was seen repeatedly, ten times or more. The CDR3 bases are TGTGCCAGCAGCAAGGACAGCTACAATGAGCAGTTCTTC. It specifies CASSKDSYNEQFF. The chain is built from TRBV7-8 and TRBJ2-1, with D possibly TRBD1 on 6 matching bases. Germline CDR1 is SGHVS and CDR2 is FQNEAQ. The V gene lost 5 bases and the J gene lost 3 bases, with 8 bases spanning the gap. This CDR3 contains 13 residues.

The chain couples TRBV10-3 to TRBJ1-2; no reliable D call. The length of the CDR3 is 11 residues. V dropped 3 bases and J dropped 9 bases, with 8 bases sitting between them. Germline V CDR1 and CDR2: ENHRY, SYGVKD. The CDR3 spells CAISEEYSYTF. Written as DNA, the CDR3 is TGTGCCATCAGTGAAGAGTACAGCTACACCTTC.

The DNA of the CDR3 is TGTGCCAGCAGCTTACCCCCGGGCCTAGATGCCCACAATGAGCAGTTCTTC. It codes for CASSLPPGLDAHNEQFF. V gene TRBV7-4 combines with J gene TRBJ2-1; D gene ambiguous. V lost 2 bases to trimming and J lost 5 bases, with 19 bases between them. This CDR3 has 17 amino acids. The V gene's germline CDR1 is SGHVT and CDR2 SQSDAQ.

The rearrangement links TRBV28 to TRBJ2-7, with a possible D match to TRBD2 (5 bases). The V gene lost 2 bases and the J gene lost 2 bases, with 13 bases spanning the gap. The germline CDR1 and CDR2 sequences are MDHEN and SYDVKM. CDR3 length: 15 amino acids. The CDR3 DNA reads TGTGCCAGCAGTTTACCTGAGGGAATAACCTACGAGCAGTACTTC. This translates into CASSLPEGITYEQYF.

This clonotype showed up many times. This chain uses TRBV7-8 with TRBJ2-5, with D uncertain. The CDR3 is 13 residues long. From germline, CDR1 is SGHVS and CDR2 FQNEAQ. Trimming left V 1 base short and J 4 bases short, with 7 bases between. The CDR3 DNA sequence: TGTGCCAGCAGCTTAGAGCTGAGAGAGACCCAGTACTTC. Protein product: CASSLELRETQYF. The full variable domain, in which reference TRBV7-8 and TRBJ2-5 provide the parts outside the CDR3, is GAGVSQSPRYKVAKRGQDVALRCDPISGHVSLFWYQQALGQGPEFLTYFQNEAQLDKSGLPSDRFFAERPEGSVSTLKIQRTQQEDSAVYLCASSLELRETQYFGPGTRLLVL.

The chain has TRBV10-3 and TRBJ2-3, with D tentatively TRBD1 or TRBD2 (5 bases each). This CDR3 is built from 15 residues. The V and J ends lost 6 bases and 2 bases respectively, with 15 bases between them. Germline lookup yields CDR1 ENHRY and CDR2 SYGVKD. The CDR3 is CAIRVGTADTDTQYF. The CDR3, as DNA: TGTGCCATCAGGGTTGGGACCGCCGACACAGATACGCAGTATTTT.

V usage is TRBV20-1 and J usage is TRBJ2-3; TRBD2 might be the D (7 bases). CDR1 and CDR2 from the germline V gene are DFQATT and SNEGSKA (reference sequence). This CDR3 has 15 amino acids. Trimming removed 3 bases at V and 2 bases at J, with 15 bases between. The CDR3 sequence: CSASSGEGPTDTQYF. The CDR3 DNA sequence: TGCAGTGCTAGTTCAGGGGAGGGACCCACAGATACGCAGTATTTT.

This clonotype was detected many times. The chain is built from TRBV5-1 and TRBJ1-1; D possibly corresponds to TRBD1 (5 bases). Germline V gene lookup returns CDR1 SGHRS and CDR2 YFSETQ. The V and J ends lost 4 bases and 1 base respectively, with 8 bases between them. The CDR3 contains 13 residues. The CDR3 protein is CASSETENTEAFF. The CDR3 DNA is TGCGCCAGCAGCGAGACAGAGAACACTGAAGCTTTCTTT.

The CDR3 here is CASSETEYYEQYV. The DNA for the CDR3 is TGCGCCAGCAGTGAAACAGAATACTACGAGCAGTACGTC. The V call is TRBV10-2, the J call TRBJ2-7; D remains ambiguous. CDR1 is WSHSY and CDR2 is SAAADI in the germline V gene. CDR3 length: 13 residues. V lost 3 bases to trimming and J lost 3 bases, with 9 bases between them.